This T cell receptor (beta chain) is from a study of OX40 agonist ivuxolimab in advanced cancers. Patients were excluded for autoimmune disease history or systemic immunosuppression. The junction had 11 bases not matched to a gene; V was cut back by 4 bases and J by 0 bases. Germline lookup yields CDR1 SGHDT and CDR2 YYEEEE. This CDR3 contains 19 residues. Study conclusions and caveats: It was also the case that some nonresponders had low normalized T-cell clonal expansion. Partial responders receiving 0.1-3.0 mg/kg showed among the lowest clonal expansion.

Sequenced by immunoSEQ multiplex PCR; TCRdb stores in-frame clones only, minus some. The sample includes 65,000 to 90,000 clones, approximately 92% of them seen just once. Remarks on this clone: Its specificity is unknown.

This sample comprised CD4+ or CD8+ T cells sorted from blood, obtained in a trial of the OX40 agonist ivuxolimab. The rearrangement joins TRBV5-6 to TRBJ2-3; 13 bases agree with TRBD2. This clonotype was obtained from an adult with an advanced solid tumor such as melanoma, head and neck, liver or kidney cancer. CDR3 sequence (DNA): TGTGCCAGCAGCGGATGGACTAGCGGGGGCGACCCTAGCACAGATACGCAGTATTTT. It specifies CASSGWTSGGDPSTDTQYF.